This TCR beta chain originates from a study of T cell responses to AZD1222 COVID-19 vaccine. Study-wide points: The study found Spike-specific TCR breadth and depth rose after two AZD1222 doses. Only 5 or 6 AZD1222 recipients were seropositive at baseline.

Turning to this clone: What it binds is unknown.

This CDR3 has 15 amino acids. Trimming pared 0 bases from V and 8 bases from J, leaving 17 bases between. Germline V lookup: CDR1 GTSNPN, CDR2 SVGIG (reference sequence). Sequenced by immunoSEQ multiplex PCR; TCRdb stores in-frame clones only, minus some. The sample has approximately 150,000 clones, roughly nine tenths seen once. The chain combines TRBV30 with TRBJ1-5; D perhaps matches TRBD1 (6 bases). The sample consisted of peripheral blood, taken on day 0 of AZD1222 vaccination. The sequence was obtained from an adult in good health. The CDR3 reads CAWSVGQGIAEPQHF. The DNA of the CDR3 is TGTGCCTGGAGTGTAGGGCAGGGGATCGCGGAGCCCCAGCATTTT.